In its sample, the clone carrying this T cell receptor (beta chain) was seen many times. Antigen unknown. This specimen belongs to a study of blood T cells in healthy people across ages. Study context: Every two T cells gave about one barcoded beta molecule via template switching. The study, taken as a whole, reports: Any conclusive comparison of naive versus antigen-experienced cells was prevented by using unsorted PBMCs. Significant beta diversity loss was already apparent by age around 36, declining roughly linearly.

PCR was performed a second time for about 6 to 11 cycles using a sample-barcoded 5' primer and a J-beta primer mix. TCRdb used MiXCR to reprocess the 5' RACE reads, holding one entry per CDR3 protein. The table records roughly 650,000 distinct CDR3 sequences, approximately 31% of them present only once. Germline CDR1 is DFQATT and CDR2 is SNEGSKA (reference sequence). V was pared by 1 base and J by 0 bases, with 4 bases of the junction left unmatched. CDR3 length: 15 residues. Each individual donor underwent a draw of 8 to 10 milliliters of peripheral blood. The clonotype originates from a woman at least 80 years old in good health. The chain recombines TRBV20-1 with TRBJ2-3, with 7 nucleotides matching TRBD2. Sequenced sample: blood. In nucleotides, the CDR3 is TGCAGTGCTAGAGGGAGCGGGACTAGCACAGATACGCAGTATTTT. It is translated as CSARGSGTSTDTQYF.